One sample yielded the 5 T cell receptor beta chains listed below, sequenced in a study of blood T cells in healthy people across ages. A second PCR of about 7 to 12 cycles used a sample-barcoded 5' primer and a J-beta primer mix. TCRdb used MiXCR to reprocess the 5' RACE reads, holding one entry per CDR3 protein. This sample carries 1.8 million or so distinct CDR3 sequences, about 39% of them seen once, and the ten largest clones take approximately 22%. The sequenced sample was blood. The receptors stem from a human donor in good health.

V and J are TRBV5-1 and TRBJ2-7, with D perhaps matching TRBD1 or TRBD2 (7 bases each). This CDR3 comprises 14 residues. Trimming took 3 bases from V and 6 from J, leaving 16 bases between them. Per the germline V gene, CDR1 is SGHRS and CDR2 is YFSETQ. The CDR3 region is CASSSGAGGAEQYF. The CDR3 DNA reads TGCGCCAGCAGCTCGGGGGCAGGGGGGGCCGAGCAGTACTTC.

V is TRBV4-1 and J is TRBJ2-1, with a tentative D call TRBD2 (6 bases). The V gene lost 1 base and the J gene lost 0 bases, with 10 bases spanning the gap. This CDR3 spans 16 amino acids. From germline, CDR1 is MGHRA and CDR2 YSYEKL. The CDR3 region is CASSQGAGLSYNEQFF. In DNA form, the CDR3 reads TGCGCCAGCAGCCAAGGGGCGGGACTCTCCTACAATGAGCAGTTCTTC.

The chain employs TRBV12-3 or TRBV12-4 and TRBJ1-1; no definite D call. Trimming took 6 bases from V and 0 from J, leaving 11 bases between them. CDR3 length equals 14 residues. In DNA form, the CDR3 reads TGTGCCAGCAGACCCACAGCTTTGAACACTGAAGCTTTCTTT. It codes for CASRPTALNTEAFF.

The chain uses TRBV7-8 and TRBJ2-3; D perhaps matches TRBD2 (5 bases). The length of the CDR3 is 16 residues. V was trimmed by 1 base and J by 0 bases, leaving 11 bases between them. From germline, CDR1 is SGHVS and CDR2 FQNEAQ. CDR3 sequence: CASSLETGISTDTQYF. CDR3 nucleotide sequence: TGTGCCAGCAGCTTAGAAACGGGAATCAGCACAGATACGCAGTATTTT.

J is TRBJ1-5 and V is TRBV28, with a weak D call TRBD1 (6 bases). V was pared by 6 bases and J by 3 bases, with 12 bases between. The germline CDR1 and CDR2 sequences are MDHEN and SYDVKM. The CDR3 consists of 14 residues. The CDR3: CASRLQGYNQPQHF. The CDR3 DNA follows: TGTGCCAGCAGACTACAGGGTTACAATCAGCCCCAGCATTTT.